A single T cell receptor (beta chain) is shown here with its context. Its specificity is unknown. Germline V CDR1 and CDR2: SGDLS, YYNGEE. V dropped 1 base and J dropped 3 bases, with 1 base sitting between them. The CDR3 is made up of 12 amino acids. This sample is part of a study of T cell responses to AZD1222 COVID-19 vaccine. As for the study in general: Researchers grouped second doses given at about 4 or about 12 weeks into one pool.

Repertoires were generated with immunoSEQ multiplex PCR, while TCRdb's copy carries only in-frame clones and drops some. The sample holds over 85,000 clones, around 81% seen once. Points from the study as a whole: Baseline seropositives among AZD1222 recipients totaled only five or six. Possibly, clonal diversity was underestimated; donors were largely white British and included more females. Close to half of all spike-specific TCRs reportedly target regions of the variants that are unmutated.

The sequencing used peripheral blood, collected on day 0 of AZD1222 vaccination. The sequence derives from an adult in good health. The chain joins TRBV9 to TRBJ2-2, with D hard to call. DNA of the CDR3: TGTGCCAGCAGCGTACACACCGGGGAGCTGTTTTTT. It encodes CASSVHTGELFF.